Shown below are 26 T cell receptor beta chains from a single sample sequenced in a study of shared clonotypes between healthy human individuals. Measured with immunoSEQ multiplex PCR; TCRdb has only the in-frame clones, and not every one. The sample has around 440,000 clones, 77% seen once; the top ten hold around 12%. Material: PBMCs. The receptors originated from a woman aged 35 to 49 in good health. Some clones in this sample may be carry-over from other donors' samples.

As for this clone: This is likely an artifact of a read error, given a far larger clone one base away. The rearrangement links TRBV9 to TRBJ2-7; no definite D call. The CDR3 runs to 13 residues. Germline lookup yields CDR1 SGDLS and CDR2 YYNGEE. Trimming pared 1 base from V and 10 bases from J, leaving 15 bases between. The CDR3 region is CASSVHFSSDQYF. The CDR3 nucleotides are TGTGCCAGCAGCGTACATTTCTCCTCCGATCAGTACTTC.

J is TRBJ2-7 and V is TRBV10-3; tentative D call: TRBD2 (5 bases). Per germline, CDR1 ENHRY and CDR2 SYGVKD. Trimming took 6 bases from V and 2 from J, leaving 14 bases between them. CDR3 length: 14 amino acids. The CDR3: CAISADRRTYEQYF. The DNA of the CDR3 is TGTGCCATCAGCGCTGATAGGAGGACCTACGAGCAGTACTTC.

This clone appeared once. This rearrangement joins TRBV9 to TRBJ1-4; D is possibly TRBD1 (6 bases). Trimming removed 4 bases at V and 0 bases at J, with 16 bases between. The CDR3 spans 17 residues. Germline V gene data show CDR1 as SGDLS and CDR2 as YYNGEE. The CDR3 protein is CASSPRGGGTTNEKLFF. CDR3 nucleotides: TGTGCCAGCAGCCCTCGGGGAGGGGGAACAACTAATGAAAAACTGTTTTTT.

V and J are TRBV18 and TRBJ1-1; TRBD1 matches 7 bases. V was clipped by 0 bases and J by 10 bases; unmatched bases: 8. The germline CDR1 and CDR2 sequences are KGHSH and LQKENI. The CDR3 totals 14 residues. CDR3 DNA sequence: TGTGCCAGCTCACCACCGCTAGGGGGCGCCGCAGCTTTCTTT. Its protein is CASSPPLGGAAAFF.

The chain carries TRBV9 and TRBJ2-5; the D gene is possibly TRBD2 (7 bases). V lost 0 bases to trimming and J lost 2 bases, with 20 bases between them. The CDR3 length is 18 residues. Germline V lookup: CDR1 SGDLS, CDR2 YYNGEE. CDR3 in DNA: TGTGCCAGCAGCGTAGCCCAAGAACTAGCGAGGGGGCAAGAGACCCAGTACTTC. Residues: CASSVAQELARGQETQYF.

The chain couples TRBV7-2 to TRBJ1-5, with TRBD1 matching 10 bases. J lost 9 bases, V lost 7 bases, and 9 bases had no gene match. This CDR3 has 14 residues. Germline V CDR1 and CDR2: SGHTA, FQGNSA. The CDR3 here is CASTTGDRGGPQHF. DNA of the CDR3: TGTGCCAGCACCACGGGGGACAGGGGTGGGCCCCAGCATTTT.

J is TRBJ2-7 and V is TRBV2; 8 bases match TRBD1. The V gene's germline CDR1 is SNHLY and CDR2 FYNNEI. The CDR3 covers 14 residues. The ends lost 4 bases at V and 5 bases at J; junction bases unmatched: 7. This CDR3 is CASSAGQGVDEQYF. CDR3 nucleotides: TGTGCCAGCAGTGCCGGACAGGGCGTCGACGAGCAGTACTTC.

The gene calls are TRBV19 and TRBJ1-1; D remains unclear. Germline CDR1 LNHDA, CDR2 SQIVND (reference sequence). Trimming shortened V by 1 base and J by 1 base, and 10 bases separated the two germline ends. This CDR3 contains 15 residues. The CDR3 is CASSIVATSNTEAFF. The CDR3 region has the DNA TGTGCCAGTAGTATAGTTGCGACATCGAACACTGAAGCTTTCTTT.

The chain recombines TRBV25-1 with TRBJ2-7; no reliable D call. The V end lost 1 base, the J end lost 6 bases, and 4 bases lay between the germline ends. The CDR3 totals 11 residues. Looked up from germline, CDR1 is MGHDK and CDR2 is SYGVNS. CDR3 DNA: TGTGCCAGCAGTGAATTAGGCGAGCAGTACTTC. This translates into CASSELGEQYF.

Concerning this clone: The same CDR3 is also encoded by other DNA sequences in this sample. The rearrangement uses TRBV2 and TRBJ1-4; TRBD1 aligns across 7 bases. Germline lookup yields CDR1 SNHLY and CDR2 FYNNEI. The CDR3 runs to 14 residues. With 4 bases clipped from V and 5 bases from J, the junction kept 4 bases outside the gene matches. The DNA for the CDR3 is TGTGCCAGCAGTGTACAGGGGATGAATGAAAAACTGTTTTTT. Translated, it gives CASSVQGMNEKLFF.

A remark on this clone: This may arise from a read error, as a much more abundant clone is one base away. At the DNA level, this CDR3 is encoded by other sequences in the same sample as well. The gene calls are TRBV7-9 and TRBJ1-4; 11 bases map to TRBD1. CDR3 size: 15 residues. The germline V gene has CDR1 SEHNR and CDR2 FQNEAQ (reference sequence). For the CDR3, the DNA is TGTGCCAGCAGCTTAGTGGGACAGGGGGATGAGAAACTGTTTTTT. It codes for CASSLVGQGDEKLFF. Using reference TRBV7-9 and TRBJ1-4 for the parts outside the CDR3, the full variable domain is DTGVSQNPRHKITKRGQNVTFRCDPISEHNRLYWYRQTLGQGPEFLTYFQNEAQLEKSRLLSDRFSAERPKGSFSTLEIQRTEQGDSAMYLCASSLVGQGDEKLFFGSGTQLSVL.

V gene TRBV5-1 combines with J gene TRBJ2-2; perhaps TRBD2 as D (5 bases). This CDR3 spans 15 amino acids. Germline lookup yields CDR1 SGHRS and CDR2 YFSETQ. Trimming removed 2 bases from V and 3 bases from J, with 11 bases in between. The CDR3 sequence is CASSLEGDYTGELFF. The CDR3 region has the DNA TGCGCCAGCAGCTTAGAGGGAGATTACACCGGGGAGCTGTTTTTT.

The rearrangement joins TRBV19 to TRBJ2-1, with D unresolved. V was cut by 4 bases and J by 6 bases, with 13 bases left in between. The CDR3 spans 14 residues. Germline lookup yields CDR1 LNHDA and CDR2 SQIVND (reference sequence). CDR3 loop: CASSTYGVSNEQFF. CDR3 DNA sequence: TGTGCCAGTAGTACCTATGGGGTAAGCAATGAGCAGTTCTTC.

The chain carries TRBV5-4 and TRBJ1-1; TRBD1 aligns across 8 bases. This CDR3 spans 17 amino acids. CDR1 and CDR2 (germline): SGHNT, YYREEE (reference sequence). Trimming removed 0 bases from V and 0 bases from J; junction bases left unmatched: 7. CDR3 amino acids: CASSLGQGAGVNTEAFF. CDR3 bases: TGTGCCAGCAGCTTGGGGCAGGGGGCGGGCGTGAACACTGAAGCTTTCTTT.

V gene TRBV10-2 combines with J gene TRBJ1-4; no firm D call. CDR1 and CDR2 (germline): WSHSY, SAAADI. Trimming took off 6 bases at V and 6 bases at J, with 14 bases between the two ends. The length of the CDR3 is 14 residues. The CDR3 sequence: CASRGWAEDEKLFF. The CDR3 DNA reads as TGCGCCAGCAGAGGTTGGGCGGAAGATGAAAAACTGTTTTTT.

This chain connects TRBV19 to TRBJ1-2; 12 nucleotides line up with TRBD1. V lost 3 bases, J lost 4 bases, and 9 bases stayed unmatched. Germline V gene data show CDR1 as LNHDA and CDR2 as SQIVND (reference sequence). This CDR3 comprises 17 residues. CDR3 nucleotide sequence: TGTGCCAGTAGTATCTCCTCCGGGACAGGGGGCGGCTATGGCTACACCTTC. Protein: CASSISSGTGGGYGYTF.

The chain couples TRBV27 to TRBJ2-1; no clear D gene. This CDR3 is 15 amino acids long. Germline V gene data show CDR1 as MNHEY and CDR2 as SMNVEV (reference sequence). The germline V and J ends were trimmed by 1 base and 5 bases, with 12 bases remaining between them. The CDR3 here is CASSLYPERNNEQFF. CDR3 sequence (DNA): TGTGCCAGCAGTTTATACCCAGAGAGAAACAATGAGCAGTTCTTC.

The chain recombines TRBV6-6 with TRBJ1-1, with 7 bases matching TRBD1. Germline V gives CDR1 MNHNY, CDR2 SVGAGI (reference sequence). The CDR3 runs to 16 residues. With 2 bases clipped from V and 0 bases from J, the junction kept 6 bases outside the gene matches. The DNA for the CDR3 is TGTGCCAGCAGTTACCCTGGGACAGACATGAACACTGAAGCTTTCTTT. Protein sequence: CASSYPGTDMNTEAFF.

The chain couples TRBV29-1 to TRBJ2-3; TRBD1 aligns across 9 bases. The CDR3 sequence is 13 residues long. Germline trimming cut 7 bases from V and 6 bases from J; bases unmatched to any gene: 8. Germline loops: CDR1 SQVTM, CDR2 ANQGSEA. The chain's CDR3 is CSGQTGGSDTQYF. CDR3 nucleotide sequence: TGCAGCGGACAGACAGGGGGTTCGGATACGCAGTATTTT.

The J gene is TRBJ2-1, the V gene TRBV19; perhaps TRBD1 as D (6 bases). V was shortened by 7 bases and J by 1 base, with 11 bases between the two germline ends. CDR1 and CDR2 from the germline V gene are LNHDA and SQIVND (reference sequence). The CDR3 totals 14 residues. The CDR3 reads CASNQGPSYNEQFF. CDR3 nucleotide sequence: TGTGCCAGTAACCAGGGGCCTTCCTACAATGAGCAGTTCTTC.

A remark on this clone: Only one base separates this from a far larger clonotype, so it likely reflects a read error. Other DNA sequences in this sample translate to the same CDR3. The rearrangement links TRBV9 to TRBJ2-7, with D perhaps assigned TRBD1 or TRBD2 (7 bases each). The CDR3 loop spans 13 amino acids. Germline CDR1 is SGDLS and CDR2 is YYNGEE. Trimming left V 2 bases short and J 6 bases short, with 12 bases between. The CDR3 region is CASSVGGGGEQYF. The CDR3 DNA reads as TGTGCCAGCAGCGTGGGAGGGGGCGGCGAGCAGTACTTC.

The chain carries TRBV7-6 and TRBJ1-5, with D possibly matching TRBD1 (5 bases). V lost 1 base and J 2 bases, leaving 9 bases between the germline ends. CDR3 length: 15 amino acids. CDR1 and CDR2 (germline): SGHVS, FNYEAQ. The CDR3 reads CASSLVDSGNQPQHF. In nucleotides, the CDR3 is TGTGCCAGCAGCTTAGTTGACAGCGGCAATCAGCCCCAGCATTTT.

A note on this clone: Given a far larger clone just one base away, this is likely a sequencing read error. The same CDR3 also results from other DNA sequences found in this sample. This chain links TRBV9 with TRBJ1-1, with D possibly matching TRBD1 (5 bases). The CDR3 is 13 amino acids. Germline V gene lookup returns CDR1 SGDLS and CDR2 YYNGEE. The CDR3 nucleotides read TGTGCCAGCAGCGTAGGATCGGGGACTGAGGCTTTCTTT. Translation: CASSVGSGTEAFF.

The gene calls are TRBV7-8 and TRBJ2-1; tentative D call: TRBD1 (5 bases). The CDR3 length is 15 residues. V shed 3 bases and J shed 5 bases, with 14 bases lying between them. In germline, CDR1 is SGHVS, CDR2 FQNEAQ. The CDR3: CASSLGRAPNNEQFF. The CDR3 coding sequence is TGTGCCAGCAGCTTGGGCAGGGCCCCCAACAATGAGCAGTTCTTC.

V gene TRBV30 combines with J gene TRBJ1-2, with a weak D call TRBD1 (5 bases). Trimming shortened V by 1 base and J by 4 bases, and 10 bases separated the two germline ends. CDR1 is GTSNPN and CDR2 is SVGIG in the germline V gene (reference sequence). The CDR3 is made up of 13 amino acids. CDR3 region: CAWSADSTYGYTF. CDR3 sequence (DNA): TGTGCCTGGAGTGCAGACAGCACCTATGGCTACACCTTC.

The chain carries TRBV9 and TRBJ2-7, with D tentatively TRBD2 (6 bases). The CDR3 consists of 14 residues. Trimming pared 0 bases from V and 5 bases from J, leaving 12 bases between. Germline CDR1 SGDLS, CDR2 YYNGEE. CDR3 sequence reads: CASSVVAGNHEQYF. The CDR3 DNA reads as TGTGCCAGCAGCGTAGTGGCGGGGAACCACGAGCAGTACTTC.